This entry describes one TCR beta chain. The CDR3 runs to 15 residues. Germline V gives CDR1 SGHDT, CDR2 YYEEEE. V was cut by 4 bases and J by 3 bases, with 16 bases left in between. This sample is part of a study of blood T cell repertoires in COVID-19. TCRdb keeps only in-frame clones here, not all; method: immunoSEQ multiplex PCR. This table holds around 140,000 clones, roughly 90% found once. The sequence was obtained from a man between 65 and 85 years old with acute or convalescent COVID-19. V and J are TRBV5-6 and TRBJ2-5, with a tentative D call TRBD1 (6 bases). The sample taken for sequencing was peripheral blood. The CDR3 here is CASSTAGTPKETQYF. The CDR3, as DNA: TGTGCCAGCAGCACGGCCGGGACACCTAAAGAGACCCAGTACTTC. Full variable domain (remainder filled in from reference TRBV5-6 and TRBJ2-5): DAGVTQSPTHLIKTRGQQVTLRCSPKSGHDTVSWYQQALGQGPQFIFQYYEEEERQRGNFPDRFSGHQFPNYSSELNVNALLLGDSALYLCASSTAGTPKETQYFGPGTRLLVL.